The clone carrying this T cell receptor beta chain was counted once. Antigen specificity is unknown. TCRdb recomputed calls from the 5' RACE reads with MiXCR, one row per CDR3 protein. The sample has roughly 1,500,000 distinct CDR3 sequences, roughly 35% seen once. This specimen comes from a study of identical twins. Study-level results: High-abundance cord blood beta clonotypes had fewer insertions; memory repertoires showed none.

Germline CDR1 reads LGHNA; CDR2 reads YNFKEQ. The CDR3 loop spans 16 amino acids. V lost 0 bases to trimming and J lost 2 bases, with 10 bases between them. The sequence derives from a newborn girl in good health. The V and J genes are TRBV4-2 and TRBJ2-2; D gene uncertain. What was sequenced was cord blood. The CDR3 loop is CASSQDTAENTGELFF. CDR3 nucleotide sequence: TGTGCCAGCAGCCAAGATACGGCCGAAAACACCGGGGAGCTGTTTTTT.